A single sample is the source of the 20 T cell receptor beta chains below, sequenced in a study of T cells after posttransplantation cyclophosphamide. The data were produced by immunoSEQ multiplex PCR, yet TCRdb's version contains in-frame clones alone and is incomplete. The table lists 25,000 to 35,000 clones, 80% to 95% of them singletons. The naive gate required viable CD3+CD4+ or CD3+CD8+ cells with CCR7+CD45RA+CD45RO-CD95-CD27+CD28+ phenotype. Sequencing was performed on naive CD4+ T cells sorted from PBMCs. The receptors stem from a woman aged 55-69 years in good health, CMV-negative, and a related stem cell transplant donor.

CDR3 loop: CASSLLPAGVSNEQFF. The DNA of the CDR3 is TGTGCCAGCAGCTTACTTCCAGCGGGAGTGTCTAATGAGCAGTTCTTC. The chain combines TRBV11-2 with TRBJ2-1; 8 nucleotides line up with TRBD2. Germline V gives CDR1 SGHAT, CDR2 FQNNGV. Unmatched junction bases numbered 10, after V lost 2 bases and J lost 7 bases. This CDR3 has 16 residues.

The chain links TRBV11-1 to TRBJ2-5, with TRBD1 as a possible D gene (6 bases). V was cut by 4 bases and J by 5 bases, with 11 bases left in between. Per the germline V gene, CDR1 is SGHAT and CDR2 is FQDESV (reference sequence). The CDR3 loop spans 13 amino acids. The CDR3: CASSSIDRETQYF. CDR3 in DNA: TGTGCCAGCAGCTCGATCGACAGGGAGACCCAGTACTTC.

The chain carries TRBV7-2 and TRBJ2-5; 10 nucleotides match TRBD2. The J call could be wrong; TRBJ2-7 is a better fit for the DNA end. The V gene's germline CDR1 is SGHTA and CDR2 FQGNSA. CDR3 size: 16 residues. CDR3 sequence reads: CASSLDLAGDRYEQYF. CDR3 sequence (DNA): TGTGCCAGCAGCTTAGACCTAGCGGGAGATCGTTACGAGCAGTACTTC.

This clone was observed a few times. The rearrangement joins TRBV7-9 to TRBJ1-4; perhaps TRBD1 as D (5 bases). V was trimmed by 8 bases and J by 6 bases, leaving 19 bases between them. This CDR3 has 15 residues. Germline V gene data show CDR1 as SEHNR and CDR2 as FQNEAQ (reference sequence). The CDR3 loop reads CASSRLRDLHEKLFF. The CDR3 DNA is TGTGCCAGCTCCAGGCTCCGGGACTTACATGAAAAACTGTTTTTT. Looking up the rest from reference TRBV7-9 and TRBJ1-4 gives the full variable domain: DTGVSQNPRHKITKRGQNVTFRCDPISEHNRLYWYRQTLGQGPEFLTYFQNEAQLEKSRLLSDRFSAERPKGSFSTLEIQRTEQGDSAMYLCASSRLRDLHEKLFFGSGTQLSVL.

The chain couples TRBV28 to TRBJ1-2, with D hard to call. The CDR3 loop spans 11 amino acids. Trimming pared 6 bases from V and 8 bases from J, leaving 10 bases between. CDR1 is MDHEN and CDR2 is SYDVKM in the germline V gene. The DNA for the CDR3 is TGTGCCAGCAGACCCGGGAGCGGCTACACCTTC. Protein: CASRPGSGYTF.

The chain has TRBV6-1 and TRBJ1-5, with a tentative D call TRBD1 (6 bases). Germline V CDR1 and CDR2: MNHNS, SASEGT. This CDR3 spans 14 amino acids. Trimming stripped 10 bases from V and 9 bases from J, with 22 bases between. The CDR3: CAIPGEGDWGPQHF. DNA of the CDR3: TGTGCCATCCCGGGGGAGGGGGACTGGGGGCCCCAGCATTTT.

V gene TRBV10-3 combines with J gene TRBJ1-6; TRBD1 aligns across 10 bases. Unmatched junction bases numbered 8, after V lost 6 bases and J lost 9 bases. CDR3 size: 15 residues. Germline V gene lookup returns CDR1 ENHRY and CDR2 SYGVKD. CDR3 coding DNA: TGTGCCATCAGACTAGACAGGGGGCTTGGTTCACCCCTCCACTTT. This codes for CAIRLDRGLGSPLHF.

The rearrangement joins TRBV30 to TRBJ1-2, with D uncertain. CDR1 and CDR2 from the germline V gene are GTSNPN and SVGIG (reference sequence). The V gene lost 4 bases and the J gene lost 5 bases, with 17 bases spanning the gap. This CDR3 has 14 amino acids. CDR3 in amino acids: CAWTRFPTRYGYTF. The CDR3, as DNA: TGTGCCTGGACGAGATTTCCAACTAGGTATGGCTACACCTTC.

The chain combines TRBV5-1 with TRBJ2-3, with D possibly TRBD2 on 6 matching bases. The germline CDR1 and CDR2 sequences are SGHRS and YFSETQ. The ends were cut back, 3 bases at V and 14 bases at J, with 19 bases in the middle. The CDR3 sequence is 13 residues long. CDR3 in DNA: TGCGCCAGCAGCTCAGAAACCGGGACTTTAGGGTATTTT. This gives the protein CASSSETGTLGYF.

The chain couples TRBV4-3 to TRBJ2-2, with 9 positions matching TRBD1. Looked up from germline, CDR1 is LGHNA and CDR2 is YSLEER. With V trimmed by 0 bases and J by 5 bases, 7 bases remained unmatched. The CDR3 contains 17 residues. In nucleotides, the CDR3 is TGCGCCAGCAGCCAAGATCAGGGACAGGGAACTACCGGGGAGCTGTTTTTT. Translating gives CASSQDQGQGTTGELFF.

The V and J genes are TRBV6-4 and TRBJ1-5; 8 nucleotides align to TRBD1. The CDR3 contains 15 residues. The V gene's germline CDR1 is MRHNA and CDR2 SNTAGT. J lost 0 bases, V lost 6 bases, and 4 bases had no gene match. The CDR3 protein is CASREDRASNQPQHF. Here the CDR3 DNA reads TGTGCCAGCAGAGAGGACAGGGCTAGCAATCAGCCCCAGCATTTT.

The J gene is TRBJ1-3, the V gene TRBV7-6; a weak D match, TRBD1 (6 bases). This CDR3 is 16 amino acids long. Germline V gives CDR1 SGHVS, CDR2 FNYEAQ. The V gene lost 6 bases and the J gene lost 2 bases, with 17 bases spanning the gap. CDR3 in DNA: TGTGCCAGCAGTCCTTACGACAGGCCGGCTGGAAACACCATATATTTT. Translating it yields CASSPYDRPAGNTIYF.

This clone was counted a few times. The CDR3 DNA sequence: TGTGCCAGCAGTCCTCTAGCGGGTCCCCACGAGCAGTACTTC. Translated, it gives CASSPLAGPHEQYF. The chain joins TRBV27 to TRBJ2-7, with TRBD2 matching over 8 bases. Germline V gene sequence: CDR1 MNHEY, CDR2 SMNVEV (reference sequence). Losses at the gene ends were 5 bases for V and 5 bases for J; bases not matched to a gene: 8. CDR3 length: 14 amino acids.

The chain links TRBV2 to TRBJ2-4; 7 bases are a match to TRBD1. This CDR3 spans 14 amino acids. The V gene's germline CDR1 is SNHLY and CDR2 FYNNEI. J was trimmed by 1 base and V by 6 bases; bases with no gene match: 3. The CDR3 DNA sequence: TGTGCCAGCAGACCGACAGGGGCCAAAAACATTCAGTACTTC. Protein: CASRPTGAKNIQYF.

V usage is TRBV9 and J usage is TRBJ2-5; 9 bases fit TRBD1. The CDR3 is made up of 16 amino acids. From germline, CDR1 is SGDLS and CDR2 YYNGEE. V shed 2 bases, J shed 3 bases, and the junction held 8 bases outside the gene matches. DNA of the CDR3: TGTGCCAGCAGCGTGGACAGGGGAAAGGGTAAAGAGACCCAGTACTTC. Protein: CASSVDRGKGKETQYF.

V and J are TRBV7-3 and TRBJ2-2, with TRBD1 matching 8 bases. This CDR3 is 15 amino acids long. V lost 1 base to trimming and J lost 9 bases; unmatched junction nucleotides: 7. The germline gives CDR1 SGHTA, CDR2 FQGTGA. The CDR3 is CASSLSHDRGRELFF. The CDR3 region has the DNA TGTGCCAGCAGCTTAAGTCACGACAGGGGCCGGGAGCTGTTTTTT. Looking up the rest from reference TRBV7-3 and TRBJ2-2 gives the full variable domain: GAGVSQTPSNKVTEKGKYVELRCDPISGHTALYWYRQSLGQGPEFLIYFQGTGAADDSGLPNDRFFAVRPEGSVSTLKIQRTERGDSAVYLCASSLSHDRGRELFFGEGSRLTVL.

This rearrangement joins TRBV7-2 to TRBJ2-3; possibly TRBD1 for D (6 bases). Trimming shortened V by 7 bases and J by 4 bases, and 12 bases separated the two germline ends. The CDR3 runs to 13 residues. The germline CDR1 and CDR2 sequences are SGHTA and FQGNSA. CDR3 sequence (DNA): TGTGCCAGCATAAAGCAGGGGTCAGATACGCAGTATTTT. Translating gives CASIKQGSDTQYF.

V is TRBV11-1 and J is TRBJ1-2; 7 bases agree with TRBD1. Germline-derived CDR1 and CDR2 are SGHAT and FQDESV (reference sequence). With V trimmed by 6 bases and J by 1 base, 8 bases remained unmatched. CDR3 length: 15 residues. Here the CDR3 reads CASRASDRFNYGYTF. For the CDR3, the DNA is TGTGCCAGCAGGGCTTCGGACAGGTTTAACTATGGCTACACCTTC.

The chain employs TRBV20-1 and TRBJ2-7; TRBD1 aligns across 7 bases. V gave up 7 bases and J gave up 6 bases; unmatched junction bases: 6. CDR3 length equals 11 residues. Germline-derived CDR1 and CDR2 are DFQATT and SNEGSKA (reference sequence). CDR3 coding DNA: TGCAGTGTCCCGACAGGGCGCGAGCAGTACTTC. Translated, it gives CSVPTGREQYF.

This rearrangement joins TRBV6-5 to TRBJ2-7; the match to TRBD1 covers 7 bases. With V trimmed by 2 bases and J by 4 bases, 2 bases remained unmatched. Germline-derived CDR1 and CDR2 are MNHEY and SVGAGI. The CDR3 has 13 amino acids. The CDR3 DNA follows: TGTGCCAGCAGTTACCGGACAGGTTACGAGCAGTACTTC. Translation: CASSYRTGYEQYF.